The next 19 T cell receptor beta chains were all read from a single sample in a study of human T cells and chemical hapten exposure. Using its own MiXCR run on the RACE reads, TCRdb lists one record per CDR3 protein. The top ten clones hold 1.1% to 1.5% of a sample with some 77,000 distinct CDR3 sequences, 10% of them seen once. Documented time point: patch test 1, 2 weeks after DPC sensitization. Treatment denoted: therapeutic diphenylcyclopropenone sensitization with weekly scalp DPC. The sequencing used whole blood, collected in connection with sensitization to the hapten diphenylcyclopropenone (DPC). All receptors come from a woman between 45 and 60 years old with alopecia areata. Some clones in this sample may be carry-over from other donors' samples.

V and J are TRBV11-2 and TRBJ2-3; 9 nucleotides align to TRBD2. In germline, CDR1 is SGHAT, CDR2 FQNNGV. The CDR3 length is 14 residues. The ends lost 8 bases at V and 1 base at J; junction bases unmatched: 4. CDR3: CASGGRVGTDTQYF. CDR3 coding DNA: TGTGCCAGCGGCGGGAGGGTCGGCACAGATACGCAGTATTTT.

This clonotype showed up just a few times. The chain carries TRBV11-2 and TRBJ2-1; tentative D call: TRBD2 (6 bases). Germline CDR1 is SGHAT and CDR2 is FQNNGV. Trimming pared 1 base from V and 4 bases from J, leaving 17 bases between. CDR3 length: 17 residues. CDR3 amino acids: CASSLGAGSPPYNEQFF. The CDR3 DNA reads TGTGCCAGCAGCTTAGGGGCCGGGAGCCCCCCTTACAATGAGCAGTTCTTC.

The chain recombines TRBV7-3 with TRBJ2-2; 12 positions match TRBD2. The ends lost 5 bases at V and 5 bases at J; junction bases unmatched: 6. Per germline, CDR1 SGHTA and CDR2 FQGTGA. This CDR3 spans 16 amino acids. The DNA of the CDR3 is TGTGCCAGCAGCCCCGGACTAGCGGGACGAACCGGGGAGCTGTTTTTT. Amino acid sequence: CASSPGLAGRTGELFF.

The V gene is TRBV9, the J gene TRBJ2-1; 10 bases fit TRBD2. With V trimmed by 4 bases and J by 6 bases, 1 base remained unmatched. The V gene's germline CDR1 is SGDLS and CDR2 YYNGEE. This CDR3 spans 13 amino acids. CDR3 protein: CASSPSGSNEQFF. In DNA, the CDR3 is TGTGCCAGCAGCCCTAGCGGGAGCAATGAGCAGTTCTTC. The full variable domain, rest sourced from reference TRBV9 and TRBJ2-1, is DSGVTQTPKHLITATGQRVTLRCSPRSGDLSVYWYQQSLDQGLQFLIQYYNGEERAKGNILERFSAQQFPDLHSELNLSSLELGDSALYFCASSPSGSNEQFFGPGTRLTVL.

This clonotype was seen a few times. This chain joins TRBV7-2 and TRBJ2-5; tentatively, D is TRBD2 (6 bases). There are 13 residues in the CDR3. Germline CDR1 reads SGHTA; CDR2 reads FQGNSA. The V end was cut by 4 bases, the J end by 4 bases, with 10 bases between. This CDR3 is CASSSGVAETQYF. CDR3 DNA sequence: TGTGCCAGCAGCTCGGGGGTGGCAGAGACCCAGTACTTC.

This rearrangement joins TRBV4-1 to TRBJ2-1; D ambiguous. The V gene's germline CDR1 is MGHRA and CDR2 YSYEKL. There are 17 residues in the CDR3. The V end was cut by 0 bases, the J end by 0 bases, with 12 bases between. CDR3 in DNA: TGCGCCAGCAGCCAAGATCTGGAGCGCAGCTCCTACAATGAGCAGTTCTTC. Its protein is CASSQDLERSSYNEQFF.

This clonotype was seen a handful of times. This chain joins TRBV5-5 and TRBJ2-1; no definite D call. The V and J ends lost 3 bases and 4 bases respectively, with 5 bases between them. This CDR3 region has 12 residues. CDR1 is SGHKS, CDR2 YYEKEE, per germline (reference sequence). CDR3: CASSSLYNEQFF. The CDR3 DNA follows: TGTGCCAGCAGCTCTTTGTACAATGAGCAGTTCTTC. The whole variable domain, remainder taken from reference TRBV5-5 and TRBJ2-1, is DAGVTQSPTHLIKTRGQQVTLRCSPISGHKSVSWYQQVLGQGPQFIFQYYEKEERGRGNFPDRFSARQFPNYSSELNVNALLLGDSALYLCASSSLYNEQFFGPGTRLTVL.

This rearrangement joins TRBV12-5 to TRBJ1-3; D is possibly TRBD1 (6 bases). Trimming cost V 6 bases and J 4 bases, with 13 bases left between them. The germline gives CDR1 LGHNT, CDR2 FRNRAP. This CDR3 contains 14 residues. The CDR3 DNA sequence: TGTGCTAGTGGACCAACAGGGCGCGGAAACACCATATATTTT. It codes for CASGPTGRGNTIYF.

The sample holds a few counts of this clonotype. The CDR3: CASSVHPWLAGGNEQFF. CDR3 sequence (DNA): TGTGCCAGCAGCGTTCACCCCTGGCTAGCGGGAGGGAATGAGCAGTTCTTC. This chain uses TRBV9 with TRBJ2-1; 12 bases match TRBD2. The V segment lost 2 bases and the J segment 7 bases; nucleotides outside the gene matches: 10. Germline loops: CDR1 SGDLS, CDR2 YYNGEE. The CDR3 is 17 residues long.

This clonotype was seen at least ten times. The gene calls are TRBV29-1 and TRBJ2-3, with 8 nucleotides matching TRBD2. V shed 3 bases, J shed 3 bases, and the junction held 5 bases outside the gene matches. Germline CDR1 is SQVTM and CDR2 is ANQGSEA. The CDR3 totals 14 residues. The DNA of the CDR3 is TGCAGCGTTGAGTTGAGCGGGAGAACAGATACGCAGTATTTT. Translation: CSVELSGRTDTQYF.

This clonotype was counted a few times. This sequence joins TRBV7-9 and TRBJ1-1; D remains unclear. In germline, CDR1 is SEHNR, CDR2 FQNEAQ (reference sequence). The CDR3 covers 14 residues. V lost 3 bases and J lost 4, with 12 bases in between. This CDR3 is CASSFDVGFTEAFF. The CDR3, as DNA: TGTGCCAGCAGCTTTGACGTTGGGTTCACTGAAGCTTTCTTT. The full variable domain, rest sourced from reference TRBV7-9 and TRBJ1-1, is DTGVSQNPRHKITKRGQNVTFRCDPISEHNRLYWYRQTLGQGPEFLTYFQNEAQLEKSRLLSDRFSAERPKGSFSTLEIQRTEQGDSAMYLCASSFDVGFTEAFFGQGTRLTVV.

V usage is TRBV20-1 and J usage is TRBJ2-7; 8 bases are a match to TRBD1. With V trimmed by 6 bases and J by 4 bases, 5 bases remained unmatched. The length of the CDR3 is 12 residues. Germline V CDR1 and CDR2: DFQATT, SNEGSKA (reference sequence). DNA of the CDR3: TGCAGTGCCGACAGGGGCACGTACGAGCAGTACTTC. Protein: CSADRGTYEQYF.

At least ten counts were recorded for this clonotype. This sequence joins TRBV27 and TRBJ1-5; 7 nucleotides agree with TRBD1. J was trimmed by 4 bases and V by 6 bases; bases with no gene match: 3. The V gene's germline CDR1 is MNHEY and CDR2 SMNVEV (reference sequence). CDR3 size: 13 residues. CDR3 in DNA: TGTGCCAGCAGGCTGACAGGGAATCAGCCCCAGCATTTT. It specifies CASRLTGNQPQHF.

This clonotype was seen at least ten times. The genes are TRBV11-2 and TRBJ2-7; D gene uncertain. The CDR3 runs to 17 residues. Germline CDR1 is SGHAT and CDR2 is FQNNGV. Trimming took 0 bases from V and 2 from J, leaving 17 bases between them. The CDR3 nucleotides read TGTGCCAGCAGCTTAGATGTGATCCGGAAATACCCCTACGAGCAGTACTTC. Residues: CASSLDVIRKYPYEQYF.

This clonotype occurred many times. The V call is TRBV11-2, the J call TRBJ2-7; D is possibly TRBD1 (6 bases). In germline, CDR1 is SGHAT, CDR2 FQNNGV. Trimming took 0 bases from V and 4 from J, leaving 13 bases between them. CDR3 size: 15 residues. For the CDR3, the DNA is TGTGCCAGCAGCTTAGAGCCAGGGGTTGGGTACGAGCAGTACTTC. Residues: CASSLEPGVGYEQYF. Supplemented by reference TRBV11-2 and TRBJ2-7, the full variable domain reads EAGVAQSPRYKIIEKRQSVAFWCNPISGHATLYWYQQILGQGPKLLIQFQNNGVVDDSQLPKDRFSAERLKGVDSTLKIQPAKLEDSAVYLCASSLEPGVGYEQYFGPGTRLTVT.

In this sample, this clonotype turned up a few times. V gene TRBV28 combines with J gene TRBJ2-7; no definite D call. Trimming pared 8 bases from V and 0 bases from J, leaving 11 bases between. Germline V gene lookup returns CDR1 MDHEN and CDR2 SYDVKM. The CDR3 runs to 13 residues. The chain's CDR3 is CASGEHISYEQYF. CDR3 DNA: TGTGCCAGCGGAGAACATATCTCCTACGAGCAGTACTTC.

The V gene is TRBV20-1, the J gene TRBJ1-2, with D perhaps matching TRBD1 (6 bases). Trimming pared 0 bases from V and 5 bases from J, leaving 13 bases between. CDR1 is DFQATT, CDR2 SNEGSKA, per germline (reference sequence). CDR3 length: 14 residues. CDR3 in DNA: TGCAGTGCTAGAGATACTACAGGGTTTTATGGCTACACCTTC. Protein: CSARDTTGFYGYTF.

The CDR3 sequence: CASSRDRQETQYF. In DNA, the CDR3 is TGTGCCAGCAGCCGGGACAGGCAGGAGACCCAGTACTTC. V usage is TRBV14 and J usage is TRBJ2-5, with 8 bases lining up with TRBD1. V was pared by 4 bases and J by 5 bases, with 3 bases of the junction left unmatched. This CDR3 is 13 amino acids long. Germline CDR1 reads SGHDN; CDR2 reads FVKESK.

On this clonotype itself: At one end the junction does not follow the germline gene, possibly because of a read error. The rearrangement joins TRBV7-7 to TRBJ2-7, with D hard to call. Germline loops: CDR1 SSHAT, CDR2 FNYEAQ (reference sequence). This CDR3 comprises 10 residues. The CDR3 reads CASSLGPSDF. The DNA of the CDR3 is TGTGCTAGCAGCTTAGGCCCCTCAGACTTC. Full variable domain (remainder filled in from reference TRBV7-7 and TRBJ2-7): GAGVSQSPRYKVTKRGQDVTLRCDPISSHATLYWYQQALGQGPEFLTYFNYEAQPDKSGLPSDRFSAERPEGSISTLTIQRTEQRDSAMYRCASSLGPSDFGPGTRLTVT.